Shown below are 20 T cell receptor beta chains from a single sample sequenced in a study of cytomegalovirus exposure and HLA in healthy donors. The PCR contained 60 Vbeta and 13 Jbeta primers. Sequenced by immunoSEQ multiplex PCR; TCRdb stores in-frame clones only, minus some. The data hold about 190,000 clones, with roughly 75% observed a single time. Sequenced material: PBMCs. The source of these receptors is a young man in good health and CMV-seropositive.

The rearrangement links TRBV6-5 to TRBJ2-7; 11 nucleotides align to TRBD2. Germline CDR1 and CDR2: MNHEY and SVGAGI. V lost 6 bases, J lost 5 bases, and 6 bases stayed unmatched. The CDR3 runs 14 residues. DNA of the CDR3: TGTGCCAGCAGGGGGACTAGCGGCCCCCACGAGCAGTACTTC. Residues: CASRGTSGPHEQYF.

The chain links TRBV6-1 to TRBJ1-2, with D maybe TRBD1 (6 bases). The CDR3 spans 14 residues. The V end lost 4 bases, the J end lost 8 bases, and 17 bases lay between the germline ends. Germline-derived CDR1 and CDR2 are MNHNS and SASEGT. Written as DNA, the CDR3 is TGTGCCAGCAGTGGGGGAGGGGGAGTAGGGGGCTACACCTTC. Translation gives CASSGGGGVGGYTF.

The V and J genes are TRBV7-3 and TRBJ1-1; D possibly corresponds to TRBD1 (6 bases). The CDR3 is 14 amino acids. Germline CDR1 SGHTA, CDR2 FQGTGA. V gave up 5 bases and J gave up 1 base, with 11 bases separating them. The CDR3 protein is CASSPRGANTEAFF. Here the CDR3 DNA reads TGTGCCAGCAGCCCACGGGGGGCGAACACTGAAGCTTTCTTT.

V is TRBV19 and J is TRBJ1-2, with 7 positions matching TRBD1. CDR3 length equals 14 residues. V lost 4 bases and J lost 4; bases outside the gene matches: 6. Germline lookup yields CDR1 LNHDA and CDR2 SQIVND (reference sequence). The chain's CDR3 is CASSNRGVGYGYTF. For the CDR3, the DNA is TGTGCCAGTAGTAACAGGGGAGTGGGCTATGGCTACACCTTC. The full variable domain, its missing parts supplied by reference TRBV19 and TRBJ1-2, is DGGITQSPKYLFRKEGQNVTLSCEQNLNHDAMYWYRQDPGQGLRLIYYSQIVNDFQKGDIAEGYSVSREKKESFPLTVTSAQKNPTAFYLCASSNRGVGYGYTFGSGTRLTVV.

This CDR3 reads CASSLSPGQGSNQPQHF. The CDR3 nucleotides read TGTGCCAGCAGCTTGTCGCCGGGACAGGGTAGCAATCAGCCCCAGCATTTT. The chain uses TRBV5-6 and TRBJ1-5, with 9 nucleotides matching TRBD1. This CDR3 contains 17 residues. Germline V CDR1 and CDR2: SGHDT, YYEEEE. V trimming: 1 base; J trimming: 0 bases; junction bases outside the gene matches: 5.

CDR3 in amino acids: CASSSGGSSYEQYF. The CDR3 nucleotides read TGTGCCAGCAGCTCCGGGGGGAGCTCCTACGAGCAGTACTTC. The chain employs TRBV7-9 and TRBJ2-7; TRBD2 agrees at 7 bases. The junction had 3 bases not matched to a gene; V was cut back by 4 bases and J by 0 bases. CDR1 and CDR2 from the germline V gene are SEHNR and FQNEAQ (reference sequence). The CDR3 extends over 14 amino acids.

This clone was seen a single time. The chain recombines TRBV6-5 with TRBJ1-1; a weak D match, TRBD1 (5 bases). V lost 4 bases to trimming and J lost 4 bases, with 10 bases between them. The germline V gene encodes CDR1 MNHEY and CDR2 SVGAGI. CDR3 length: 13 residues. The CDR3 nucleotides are TGTGCCAGCAGTTCCACAGGCCGCACTGAAGCTTTCTTT. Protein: CASSSTGRTEAFF.

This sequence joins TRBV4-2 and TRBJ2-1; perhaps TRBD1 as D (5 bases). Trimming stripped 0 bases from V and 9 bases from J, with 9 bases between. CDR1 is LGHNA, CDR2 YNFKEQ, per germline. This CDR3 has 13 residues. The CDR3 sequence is CASSQEGQSEQFF. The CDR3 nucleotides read TGTGCCAGCAGCCAAGAGGGGCAATCTGAGCAGTTCTTC.

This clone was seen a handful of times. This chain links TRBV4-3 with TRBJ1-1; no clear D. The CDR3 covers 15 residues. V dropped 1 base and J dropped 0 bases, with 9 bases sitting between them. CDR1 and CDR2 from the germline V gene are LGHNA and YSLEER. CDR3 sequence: CASSQAERMNTEAFF. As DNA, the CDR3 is TGCGCCAGCAGCCAAGCTGAGAGGATGAACACTGAAGCTTTCTTT.

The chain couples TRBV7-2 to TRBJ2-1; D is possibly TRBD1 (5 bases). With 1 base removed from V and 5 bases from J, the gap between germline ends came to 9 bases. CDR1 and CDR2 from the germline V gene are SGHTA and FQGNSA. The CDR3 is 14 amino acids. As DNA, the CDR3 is TGTGCCAGCAGCTTAGAACAGGATAACAATGAGCAGTTCTTC. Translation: CASSLEQDNNEQFF.

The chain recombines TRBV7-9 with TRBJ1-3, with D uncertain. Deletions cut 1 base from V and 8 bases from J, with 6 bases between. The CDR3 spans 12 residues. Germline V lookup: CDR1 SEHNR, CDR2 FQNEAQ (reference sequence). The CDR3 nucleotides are TGTGCCAGCAGCTTAGTCGAGGACACCATATATTTT. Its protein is CASSLVEDTIYF.

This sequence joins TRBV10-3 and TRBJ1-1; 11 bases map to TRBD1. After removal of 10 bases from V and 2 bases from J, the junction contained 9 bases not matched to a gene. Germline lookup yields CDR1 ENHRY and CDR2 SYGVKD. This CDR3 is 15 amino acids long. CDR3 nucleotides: TGTGCCACCGGACAGGGGGCAGTTATAAACACTGAAGCTTTCTTT. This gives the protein CATGQGAVINTEAFF.

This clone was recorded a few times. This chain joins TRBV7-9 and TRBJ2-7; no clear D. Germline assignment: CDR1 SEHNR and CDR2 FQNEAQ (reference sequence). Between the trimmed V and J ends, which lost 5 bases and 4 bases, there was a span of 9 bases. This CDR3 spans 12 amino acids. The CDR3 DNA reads TGTGCCAGCAGCCCCGGTGCATACGAGCAGTACTTC. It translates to CASSPGAYEQYF. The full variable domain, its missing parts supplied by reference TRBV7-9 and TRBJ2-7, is DTGVSQNPRHKITKRGQNVTFRCDPISEHNRLYWYRQTLGQGPEFLTYFQNEAQLEKSRLLSDRFSAERPKGSFSTLEIQRTEQGDSAMYLCASSPGAYEQYFGPGTRLTVT.

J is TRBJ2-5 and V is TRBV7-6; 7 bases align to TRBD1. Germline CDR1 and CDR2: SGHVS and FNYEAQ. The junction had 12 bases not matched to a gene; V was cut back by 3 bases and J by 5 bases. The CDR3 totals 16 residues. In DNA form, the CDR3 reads TGTGCCAGCAGCTTTTATGCCAAGGGGGCAGGGGAGACCCAGTACTTC. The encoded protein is CASSFYAKGAGETQYF.

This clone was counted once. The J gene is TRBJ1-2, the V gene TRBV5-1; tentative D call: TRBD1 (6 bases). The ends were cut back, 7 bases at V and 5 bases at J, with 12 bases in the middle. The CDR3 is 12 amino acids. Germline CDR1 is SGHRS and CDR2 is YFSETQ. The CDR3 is CASRPGAYGYTF. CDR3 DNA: TGCGCCAGCCGGCCAGGGGCTTATGGCTACACCTTC. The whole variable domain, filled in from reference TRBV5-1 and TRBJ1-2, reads KAGVTQTPRYLIKTRGQQVTLSCSPISGHRSVSWYQQTPGQGLQFLFEYFSETQRNKGNFPGRFSGRQFSNSRSEMNVSTLELGDSALYLCASRPGAYGYTFGSGTRLTVV.

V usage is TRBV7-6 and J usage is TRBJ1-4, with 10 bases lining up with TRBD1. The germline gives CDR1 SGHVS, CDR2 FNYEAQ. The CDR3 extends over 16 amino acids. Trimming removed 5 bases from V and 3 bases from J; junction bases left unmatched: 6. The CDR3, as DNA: TGTGCCAGCAGCCCGAGACAGGGGGCATCTAATGAAAAACTGTTTTTT. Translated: CASSPRQGASNEKLFF.

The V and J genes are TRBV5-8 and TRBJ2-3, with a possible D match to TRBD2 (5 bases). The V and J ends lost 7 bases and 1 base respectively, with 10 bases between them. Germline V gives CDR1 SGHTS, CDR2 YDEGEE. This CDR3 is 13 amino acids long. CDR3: CASSWGGTDTQYF. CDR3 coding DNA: TGTGCCAGCTCATGGGGAGGCACAGATACGCAGTATTTT.

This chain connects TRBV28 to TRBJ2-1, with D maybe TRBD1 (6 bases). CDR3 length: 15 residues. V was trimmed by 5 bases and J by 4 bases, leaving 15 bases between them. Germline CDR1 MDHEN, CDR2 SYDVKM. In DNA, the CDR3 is TGTGCCAGCAGTACAGCAGGGGTCCTATACAATGAGCAGTTCTTC. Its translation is CASSTAGVLYNEQFF.

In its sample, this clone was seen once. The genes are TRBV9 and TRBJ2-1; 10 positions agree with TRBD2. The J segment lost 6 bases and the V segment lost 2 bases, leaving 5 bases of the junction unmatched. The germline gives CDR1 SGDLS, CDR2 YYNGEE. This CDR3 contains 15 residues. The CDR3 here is CASSVSSGSGNEQFF. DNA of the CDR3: TGTGCCAGCAGCGTCTCTAGCGGGAGTGGCAATGAGCAGTTCTTC.

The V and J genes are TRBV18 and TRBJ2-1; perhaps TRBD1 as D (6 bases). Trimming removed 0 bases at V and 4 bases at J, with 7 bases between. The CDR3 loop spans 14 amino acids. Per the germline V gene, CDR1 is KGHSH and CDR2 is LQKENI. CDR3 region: CASSPPDRYNEQFF. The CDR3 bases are TGTGCCAGCTCACCACCGGACAGATACAATGAGCAGTTCTTC.